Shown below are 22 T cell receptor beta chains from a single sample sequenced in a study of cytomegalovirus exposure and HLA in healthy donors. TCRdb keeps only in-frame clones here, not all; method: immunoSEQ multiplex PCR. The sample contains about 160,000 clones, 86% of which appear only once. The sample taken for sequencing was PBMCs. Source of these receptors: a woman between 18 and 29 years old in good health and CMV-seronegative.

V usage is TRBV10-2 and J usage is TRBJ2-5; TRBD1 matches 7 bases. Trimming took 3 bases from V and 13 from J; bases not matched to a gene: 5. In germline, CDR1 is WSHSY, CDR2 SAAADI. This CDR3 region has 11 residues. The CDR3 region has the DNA TGCGCCAGCAGTGACGGACAGGTTCGGTACTTC. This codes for CASSDGQVRYF.

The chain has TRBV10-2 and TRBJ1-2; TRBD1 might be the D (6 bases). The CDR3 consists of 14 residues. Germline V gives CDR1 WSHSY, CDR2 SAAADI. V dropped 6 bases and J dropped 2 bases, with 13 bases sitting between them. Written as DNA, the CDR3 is TGCGCCAGCAGGGACGGGGACACAAACTATGGCTACACCTTC. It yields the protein CASRDGDTNYGYTF.

DNA of the CDR3: TGTGCCAGCTCACCAGGGACAGGGCAGGGTCAGCCCCAGCATTTT. The encoded protein is CASSPGTGQGQPQHF. This chain connects TRBV18 to TRBJ1-5, with 9 bases identical to TRBD1. Germline-derived CDR1 and CDR2 are KGHSH and LQKENI. The CDR3 consists of 15 residues. J lost 6 bases, V lost 2 bases, and 5 bases had no gene match.

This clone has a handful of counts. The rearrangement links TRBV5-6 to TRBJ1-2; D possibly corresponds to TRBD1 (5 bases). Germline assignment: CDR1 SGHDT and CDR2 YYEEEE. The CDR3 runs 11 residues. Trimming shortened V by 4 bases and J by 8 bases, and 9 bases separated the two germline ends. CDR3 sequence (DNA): TGTGCCAGCAGCCTCCGGACAGGCTACACCTTC. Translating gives CASSLRTGYTF.

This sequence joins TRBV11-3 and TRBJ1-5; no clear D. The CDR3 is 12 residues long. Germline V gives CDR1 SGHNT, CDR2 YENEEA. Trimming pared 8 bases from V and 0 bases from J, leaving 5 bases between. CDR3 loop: CASLGSNQPQHF. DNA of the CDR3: TGTGCCAGCCTCGGTAGCAATCAGCCCCAGCATTTT.

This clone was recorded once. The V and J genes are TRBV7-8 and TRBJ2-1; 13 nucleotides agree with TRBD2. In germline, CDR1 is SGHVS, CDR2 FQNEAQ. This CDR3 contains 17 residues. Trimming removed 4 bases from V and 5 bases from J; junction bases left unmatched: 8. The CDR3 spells CASSWPGLAGANNEQFF. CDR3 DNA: TGTGCCAGCAGCTGGCCCGGACTAGCGGGGGCGAACAATGAGCAGTTCTTC.

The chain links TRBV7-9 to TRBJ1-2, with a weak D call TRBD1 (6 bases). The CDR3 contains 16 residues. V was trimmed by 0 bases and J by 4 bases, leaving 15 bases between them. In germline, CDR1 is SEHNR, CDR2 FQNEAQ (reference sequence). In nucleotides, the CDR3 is TGTGCCAGCAGCTTAGCCCGCGTCCAGGGGACCTATGGCTACACCTTC. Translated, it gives CASSLARVQGTYGYTF.

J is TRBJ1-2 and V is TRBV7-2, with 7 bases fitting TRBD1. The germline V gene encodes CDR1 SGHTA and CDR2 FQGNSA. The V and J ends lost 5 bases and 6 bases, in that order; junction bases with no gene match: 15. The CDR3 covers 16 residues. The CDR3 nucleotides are TGTGCCAGCAGCCTCGAGGTCCATGACAGGGTCGATGGCTACACCTTC. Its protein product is CASSLEVHDRVDGYTF. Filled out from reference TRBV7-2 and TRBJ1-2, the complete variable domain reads GAGVSQSPSNKVTEKGKDVELRCDPISGHTALYWYRQSLGQGLEFLIYFQGNSAPDKSGLPSDRFSAERTGGSVSTLTIQRTQQEDSAVYLCASSLEVHDRVDGYTFGSGTRLTVV.

DNA for the CDR3: TGTGCCAGCAAAGGGACAGGGGCTCTCGGAAAACTGTTTTTT. Translation gives CASKGTGALGKLFF. The chain employs TRBV25-1 and TRBJ1-4, with 10 bases fitting TRBD1. J was trimmed by 10 bases and V by 7 bases; bases with no gene match: 9. The germline V gene encodes CDR1 MGHDK and CDR2 SYGVNS. The CDR3 length is 14 residues.

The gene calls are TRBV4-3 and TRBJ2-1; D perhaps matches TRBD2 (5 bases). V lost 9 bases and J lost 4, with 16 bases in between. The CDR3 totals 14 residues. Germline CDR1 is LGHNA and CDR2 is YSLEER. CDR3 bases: TGCGCCAGTCCTATGGAACGGGAATACAATGAGCAGTTCTTC. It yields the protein CASPMEREYNEQFF.

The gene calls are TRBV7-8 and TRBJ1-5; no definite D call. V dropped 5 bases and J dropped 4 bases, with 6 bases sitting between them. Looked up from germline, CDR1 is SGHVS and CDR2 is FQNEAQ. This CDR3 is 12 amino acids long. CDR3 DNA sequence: TGTGCCAGCAGCCGTCTGAATCAGCCCCAGCATTTT. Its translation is CASSRLNQPQHF.

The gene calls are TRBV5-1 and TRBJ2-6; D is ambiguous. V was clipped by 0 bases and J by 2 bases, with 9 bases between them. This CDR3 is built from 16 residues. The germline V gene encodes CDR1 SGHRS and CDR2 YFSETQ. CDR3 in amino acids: CASSLGDKAGANVLTF. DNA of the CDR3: TGCGCCAGCAGCTTGGGAGACAAAGCTGGGGCCAACGTCCTGACTTTC.

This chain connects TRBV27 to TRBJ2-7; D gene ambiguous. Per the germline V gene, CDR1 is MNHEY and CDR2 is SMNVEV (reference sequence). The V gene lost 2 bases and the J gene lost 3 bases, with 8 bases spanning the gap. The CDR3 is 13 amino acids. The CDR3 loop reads CASSLGNSYEQYF. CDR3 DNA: TGTGCCAGCAGTTTAGGTAACAGCTACGAGCAGTACTTC.

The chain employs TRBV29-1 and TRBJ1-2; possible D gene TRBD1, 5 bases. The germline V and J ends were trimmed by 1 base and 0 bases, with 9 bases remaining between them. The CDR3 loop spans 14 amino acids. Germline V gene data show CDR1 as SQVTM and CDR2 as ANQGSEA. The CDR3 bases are TGCAGCGTTGAAGGAAGGGGTACTAACTATGGCTACACCTTC. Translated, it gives CSVEGRGTNYGYTF.

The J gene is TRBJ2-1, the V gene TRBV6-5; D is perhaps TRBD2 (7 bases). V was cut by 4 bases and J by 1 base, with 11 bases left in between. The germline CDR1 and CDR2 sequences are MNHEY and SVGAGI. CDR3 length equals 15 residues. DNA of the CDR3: TGTGCCAGCAGTTTAGGGGGAGGGTCCTACAATGAGCAGTTCTTC. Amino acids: CASSLGGGSYNEQFF.

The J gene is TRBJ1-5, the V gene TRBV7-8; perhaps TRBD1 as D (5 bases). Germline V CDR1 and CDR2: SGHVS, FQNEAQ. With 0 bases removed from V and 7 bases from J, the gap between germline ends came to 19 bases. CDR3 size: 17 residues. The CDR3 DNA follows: TGTGCCAGCAGCTTAGCCCCCCTGGGGCCGACGAGACAGCCCCAGCATTTT. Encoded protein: CASSLAPLGPTRQPQHF.

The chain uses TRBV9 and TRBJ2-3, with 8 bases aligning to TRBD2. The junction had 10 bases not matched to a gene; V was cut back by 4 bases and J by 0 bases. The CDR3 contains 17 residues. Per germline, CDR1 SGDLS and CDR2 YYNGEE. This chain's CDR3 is CASSTRLSGASTDTQYF. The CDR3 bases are TGTGCCAGCAGCACGAGACTTAGCGGGGCCAGCACAGATACGCAGTATTTT. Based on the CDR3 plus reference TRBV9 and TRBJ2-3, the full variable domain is DSGVTQTPKHLITATGQRVTLRCSPRSGDLSVYWYQQSLDQGLQFLIQYYNGEERAKGNILERFSAQQFPDLHSELNLSSLELGDSALYFCASSTRLSGASTDTQYFGPGTRLTVL.

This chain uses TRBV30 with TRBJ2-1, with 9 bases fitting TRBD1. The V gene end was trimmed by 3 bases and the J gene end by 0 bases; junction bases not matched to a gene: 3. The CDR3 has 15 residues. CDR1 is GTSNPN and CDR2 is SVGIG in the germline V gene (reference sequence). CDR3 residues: CAWRTGQGSYNEQFF. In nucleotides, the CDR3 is TGTGCCTGGAGGACGGGACAGGGCTCCTACAATGAGCAGTTCTTC. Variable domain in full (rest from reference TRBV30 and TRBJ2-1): SQTIHQWPATLVQPVGSPLSLECTVEGTSNPNLYWYRQAAGRGLQLLFYSVGIGQISSEVPQNLSASRPQDRQFILSSKKLLLSDSGFYLCAWRTGQGSYNEQFFGPGTRLTVL.

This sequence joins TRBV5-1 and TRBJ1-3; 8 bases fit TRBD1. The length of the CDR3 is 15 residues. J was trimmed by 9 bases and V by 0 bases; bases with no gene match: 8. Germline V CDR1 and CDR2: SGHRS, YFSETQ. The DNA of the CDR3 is TGCGCCAGCAGCTTGGGGGACAGGCCCCAGGGCACCATATATTTT. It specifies CASSLGDRPQGTIYF.

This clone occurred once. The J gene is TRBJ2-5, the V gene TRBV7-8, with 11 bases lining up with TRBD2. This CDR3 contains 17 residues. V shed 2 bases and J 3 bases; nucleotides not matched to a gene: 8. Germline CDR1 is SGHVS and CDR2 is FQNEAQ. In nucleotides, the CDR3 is TGTGCCAGCAGCTTACACTCGGGACTAGCGGCTAAAGAGACCCAGTACTTC. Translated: CASSLHSGLAAKETQYF.

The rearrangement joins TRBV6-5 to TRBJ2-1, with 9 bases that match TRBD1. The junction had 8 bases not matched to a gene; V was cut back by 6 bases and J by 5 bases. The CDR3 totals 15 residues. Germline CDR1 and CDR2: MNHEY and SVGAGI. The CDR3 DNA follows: TGTGCCAGCAGACCTAACAGGGGGCTCGACAATGAGCAGTTCTTC. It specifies CASRPNRGLDNEQFF.

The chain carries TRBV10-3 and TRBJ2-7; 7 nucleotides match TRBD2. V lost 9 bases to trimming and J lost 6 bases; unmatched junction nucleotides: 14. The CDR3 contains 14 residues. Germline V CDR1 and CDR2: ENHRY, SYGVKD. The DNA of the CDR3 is TGTGCCATTCCCAGGGCGGGAGTAGTGGGCGAGCAGTACTTC. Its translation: CAIPRAGVVGEQYF.